Given below is one T cell receptor beta chain in context. This entry belongs to a study of blood T cell repertoires in COVID-19. Study-wide context: Researchers got acute and convalescent COVID-19 samples from the United States, Italy and Spain. T cells, B-cell-depleted T cells, or PBMCs supplied cDNA or gDNA.

Generated by immunoSEQ multiplex PCR, the TCRdb table keeps only in-frame clones and is missing some. This sample has 9,500 to 15,000 clones, with roughly 82% found just once. The sample comprised peripheral blood. The TCR sequence derives from a human donor in a cohort sampled during active COVID-19.

The CDR3 loop is CASSLTGAKNIQYF. DNA for the CDR3: TGCGCCAGCAGCCTGACAGGGGCAAAAAACATTCAGTACTTC. The rearrangement joins TRBV4-3 to TRBJ2-4, with 8 bases aligning to TRBD1. CDR1 is LGHNA, CDR2 YSLEER, per germline. Trimming took 4 bases from V and 4 from J; bases not matched to a gene: 3. The CDR3 runs 14 residues.